Described below is a single T cell receptor (beta chain) sequence and its context. Its specificity is not known. Unsorted libraries were derived from 2 million PBMCs stored at -80 C. Germline V gives CDR1 SGHRS, CDR2 YFSETQ. This CDR3 is built from 14 residues. Trimming left V 0 bases short and J 5 bases short, with 6 bases between. These data are taken from a study of neurological immune-mediated disorders. Study in general: Within the group of approximately 34 multiple sclerosis patients, roughly 30 were relapsing-remitting, while 3 were secondary progressive.

The authors produced cDNA by 5'RACE using 10-nucleotide random UMIs. TCRdb itself ran the 5' RACE reads through MiXCR, one entry per CDR3 protein. The sample lists tens of thousands of distinct CDR3 sequences, less than 4.5% occurring once. Overall study findings and caveats: Among expanded clones, no CDR3 amino acid sequences were shared across subjects, a pattern suggesting private repertoires in all groups.

V usage is TRBV5-1 and J usage is TRBJ1-6; D is possibly TRBD1 (5 bases). The sequenced sample was PBMCs. This TCR was recovered from a man aged 25-40 years with multiple sclerosis. CDR3 sequence reads: CASSLVQDNSPLHF. The CDR3 bases are TGCGCCAGCAGCTTGGTACAGGATAATTCACCCCTCCACTTT.